The clone carrying this T cell receptor (beta chain) has a count of ten or more. Its matching antigen is unknown. An equimolar mix of two oligonucleotides served as the beta constant-region primer for TRBC1 and TRBC2. TCRdb reanalysed the UMI-ligation and nested PCR reads using MiXCR and keeps one entry per CDR3 protein. The sample carries roughly 98,000 distinct CDR3 sequences, 7% to 8% recorded once. This sample was included in a study of naive and memory T cell subsets. CD8 T cells were positively selected from what remained after CD4 positive selection. General study points: Diversity fell and Gini index rose from naive through CM, EM, EMRA.

The CDR3 runs 12 residues. Per germline, CDR1 DFQATT and CDR2 SNEGSKA (reference sequence). Trimming removed 0 bases from V and 11 bases from J, with 11 bases in between. The sequence was obtained from a human donor in good health. The J gene is TRBJ1-5, the V gene TRBV20-1, with D possibly matching TRBD1 (5 bases). The sequenced material came from central memory CD4+ T cells from blood. The CDR3 DNA sequence: TGCAGTGCTAGAGACCGGGACTATGCCCAGCATTTT. Protein sequence: CSARDRDYAQHF.